This TCR beta chain is drawn from a study of T cell responses to AZD1222 COVID-19 vaccine. Turning to the study itself: The study pooled second doses at about 4 or about 12 weeks.

The germline gives CDR1 LNHNV, CDR2 YYDKDF (reference sequence). The CDR3 is 15 residues long. V was trimmed by 3 bases and J by 3 bases, leaving 12 bases between them. Measured with immunoSEQ multiplex PCR; TCRdb has only the in-frame clones, and not every one. The table has some 150,000 clones, around 88% seen once. A word on this clone: Its specificity is not known.

General study points: Close to half of spike-specific TCRs reportedly recognize unmutated variant regions. A mostly white British donor set with more females was recruited, and clonal diversity was possibly underestimated. In all cases, repertoires were sampled only after the peak T cell response.

The chain joins TRBV15 to TRBJ1-5; possible D gene TRBD1, 6 bases. Specimen: peripheral blood, collected on day 0 of AZD1222 vaccination. This sequence was found in an adult in good health. The CDR3 region has the DNA TGTGCCACCAGCAGGGGCGGGACACCCAATCAGCCCCAGCATTTT. Protein product: CATSRGGTPNQPQHF.